These T cell receptor beta chains were read from a single sample in a study of early T cells in non-severe SARS-CoV-2 infection. TCRdb re-called the 5' RACE reads through MiXCR, storing one row per CDR3 protein. The sample lists roughly 23,000 distinct CDR3 sequences; approximately 5.8% were seen once. Sequenced here: whole blood, sampled at baseline. The receptors shown here come from an adult who was a healthcare worker with PCR-confirmed SARS-CoV-2 infection or an uninfected control (not recorded which). The CDR3 runs from the conserved cysteine through the conserved F or W. The D gene is left open where the match is weak. The size of a clone is reported for some rows only, either as once, few or many, or as a class for expanded clones.

CDR3nt,CDR3aa,v_gene,abundance,j_gene,d_gene
TGTGCCAGCAGTGAAATCGAGACAGGGAACAATGAGCAGTTCTTC,CASSEIETGNNEQFF,TRBV2,many,TRBJ2-1,TRBD1
TGTGCCAGCAGCCCCGGGCACACAGATACGCAGTATTTT,CASSPGHTDTQYF,TRBV12-3/TRBV12-4,-,TRBJ2-3,-
TGTGCCACCAGTGAACCTGGGGAAACCGCTGAAGCTTTCTTT,CATSEPGETAEAFF,TRBV24-1,-,TRBJ1-1,-
TGCAGCGAGGACAGGGGGCAAGGGGGCAATCAGCCCCAGCATTTT,CSEDRGQGGNQPQHF,TRBV29-1,many,TRBJ1-5,TRBD1
TGCAGCGTTGCGAAAGGGATGACTGAAGCTTTCTTT,CSVAKGMTEAFF,TRBV29-1,many,TRBJ1-1,-
TGTGCCAGCAGCTCCTACAGGGAAGACAACATTCAGTACTTC,CASSSYREDNIQYF,TRBV7-6,many,TRBJ2-4,-
TGTGCCAGCATCCTAAGAGACATCACAGATACGCAGTATTTT,CASILRDITDTQYF,TRBV6-6,many,TRBJ2-3,-
TGTGCCAGCAGCCAAACCGGGACAGGGTTCGGAGAGACCCAGTACTTC,CASSQTGTGFGETQYF,TRBV3-1,many,TRBJ2-5,TRBD1
TGTGCCAGCAGCCGCCGTGGACAGGTCCAAGAGACCCAGTACTTC,CASSRRGQVQETQYF,TRBV13,many,TRBJ2-5,TRBD1
TGTGCCAGCAGCTCCCAGGGGGCGGGGGCTGGTCATACGCAGTATTTT,CASSSQGAGAGHTQYF,TRBV7-2,many,TRBJ2-3,-
TGTGCCAGCAGTGGGGGACTAGCGGGGGTCACAGATACGCAGTATTTT,CASSGGLAGVTDTQYF,TRBV27,many,TRBJ2-3,TRBD2
TGTGCCAGCACCCAAGACAGGGGCGCTAACTATGGCTACACCTTC,CASTQDRGANYGYTF,TRBV6-5,many,TRBJ1-2,TRBD1
TGTGCCAGCAGTGCCCAGCCAGATAATTCACCCCTCCACTTT,CASSAQPDNSPLHF,TRBV6-1,-,TRBJ1-6,-
TGTGCCAGCAGCTTACAGGCCCGGACCGGGGAGCTGTTTTTT,CASSLQARTGELFF,TRBV7-3,few,TRBJ2-2,-
TGTGCCAGCAGTTCCCACTCCGTGTCAGGAAGGCGTTCACCCCTCCACTTT,CASSSHSVSGRRSPLHF,TRBV12-3/TRBV12-4,few,TRBJ1-6,-
TGTGCCAGCAGCTTAATGGGTAACCAAGAGACCCAGTACTTC,CASSLMGNQETQYF,TRBV7-3,-,TRBJ2-5,-
TGCAGTGCTAATCTAGCGGGGGACAATGAGCAGTTCTTC,CSANLAGDNEQFF,TRBV20-1,many,TRBJ2-1,TRBD2
TGTGCCAGCAGCCAAGAGGGCGCAGATACGCAGTATTTT,CASSQEGADTQYF,TRBV3-1,-,TRBJ2-3,-
TGCAGTGCACAGGGGGCCAACGTCCTGACTTTC,CSAQGANVLTF,TRBV20-1,few,TRBJ2-6,-